Below are 32 T cell receptor beta chains sequenced from a single sample in a study of control samples from healthy donors and cancer patients. The method was immunoSEQ multiplex PCR; TCRdb's version includes in-frame clones alone and lacks a portion of them. The sample yields 130,000 or so clones, 75% to 95% seen once. The material sequenced was blood. These receptors originate from a man between 18 and 29 years old in good health.

The rearrangement links TRBV5-1 to TRBJ2-7; either TRBD1 or TRBD2 may fit D (5 bases each). The CDR3 length is 15 residues. V lost 4 bases to trimming and J lost 3 bases, with 17 bases between them. The germline CDR1 and CDR2 sequences are SGHRS and YFSETQ. The CDR3 sequence is CASSRITGTHYEQYF. DNA for the CDR3: TGCGCCAGCAGCAGGATAACCGGGACCCACTACGAGCAGTACTTC.

This rearrangement joins TRBV4-3 to TRBJ2-7; unclear D gene. Germline V CDR1 and CDR2: LGHNA, YSLEER. V lost 3 bases and J 2 bases, leaving 14 bases between the germline ends. The CDR3 length is 15 residues. In nucleotides, the CDR3 is TGCGCCAGCAGCCAGACCCGGTGGGCTCCCTACGAGCAGTACTTC. Protein sequence: CASSQTRWAPYEQYF.

The chain links TRBV27 to TRBJ2-6; a possible D gene is TRBD2 (6 bases). V was pared by 2 bases and J by 1 base, with 12 bases between. From germline, CDR1 is MNHEY and CDR2 SMNVEV (reference sequence). The CDR3 is made up of 17 amino acids. The CDR3 reads CASSLVGGESGANVLTF. CDR3 nucleotide sequence: TGTGCCAGCAGTTTAGTCGGAGGGGAGTCTGGGGCCAACGTCCTGACTTTC. The full variable domain, rest sourced from reference TRBV27 and TRBJ2-6, is EAQVTQNPRYLITVTGKKLTVTCSQNMNHEYMSWYRQDPGLGLRQIYYSMNVEVTDKGDVPEGYKVSRKEKRNFPLILESPSPNQTSLYFCASSLVGGESGANVLTFGAGSRLTVL.

In this sample, this clone turned up once. The chain has TRBV5-4 and TRBJ2-3; D is possibly TRBD1 or TRBD2 (5 bases each). There are 15 residues in the CDR3. Germline CDR1 is SGHNT and CDR2 is YYREEE (reference sequence). Trimming removed 3 bases at V and 2 bases at J, with 13 bases between. Here the CDR3 reads CASSSLGPNTDTQYF. CDR3 nucleotides: TGTGCCAGCAGCTCGCTGGGACCGAACACAGATACGCAGTATTTT. The entire variable domain, with the rest obtained from reference TRBV5-4 and TRBJ2-3, is as follows: ETGVTQSPTHLIKTRGQQVTLRCSSQSGHNTVSWYQQALGQGPQFIFQYYREEENGRGNFPPRFSGLQFPNYSSELNVNALELDDSALYLCASSSLGPNTDTQYFGPGTRLTVL.

The CDR3 protein is CASSPWTANTEAFF. The CDR3 DNA is TGTGCCAGCAGCCCATGGACAGCTAACACTGAAGCTTTCTTT. The rearrangement links TRBV7-8 to TRBJ1-1; the D gene is possibly TRBD1 (6 bases). V was pared by 5 bases and J by 2 bases, with 12 bases between. The CDR3 length is 14 residues. Looked up from germline, CDR1 is SGHVS and CDR2 is FQNEAQ.

The CDR3 DNA is TGTGCCAGTAGTACGCAGACCTACAATGAGCAGTTCTTC. Translated, it gives CASSTQTYNEQFF. This chain joins TRBV19 and TRBJ2-1; no clear D. In germline, CDR1 is LNHDA, CDR2 SQIVND (reference sequence). This CDR3 has 13 residues. V was clipped by 4 bases and J by 2 bases, with 6 bases between them. Complete variable domain (other parts from reference TRBV19 and TRBJ2-1): DGGITQSPKYLFRKEGQNVTLSCEQNLNHDAMYWYRQDPGQGLRLIYYSQIVNDFQKGDIAEGYSVSREKKESFPLTVTSAQKNPTAFYLCASSTQTYNEQFFGPGTRLTVL.

The chain recombines TRBV27 with TRBJ1-1; TRBD1 agrees at 7 bases. Germline trimming cut 2 bases from V and 1 base from J; bases unmatched to any gene: 1. Germline values: CDR1 MNHEY, CDR2 SMNVEV (reference sequence). The CDR3 length is 14 residues. CDR3 sequence: CASSLTGANTEAFF. Here the CDR3 DNA reads TGTGCCAGCAGTTTAACAGGGGCGAACACTGAAGCTTTCTTT.

The rearrangement joins TRBV6-4 to TRBJ2-3, with D unresolved. This CDR3 is 14 amino acids long. CDR1 MRHNA and CDR2 SNTAGT come from the germline V gene. V lost 3 bases and J lost 0, with 7 bases in between. The CDR3 loop is CASSELASTDTQYF. The DNA of the CDR3 is TGTGCCAGCAGTGAGTTGGCCAGCACAGATACGCAGTATTTT.

The rearrangement joins TRBV9 to TRBJ1-4; D is unresolved. The germline CDR1 and CDR2 sequences are SGDLS and YYNGEE. V lost 3 bases and J 0 bases, leaving 0 bases between the germline ends. The length of the CDR3 is 12 residues. The CDR3 DNA is TGTGCCAGCAGCGCAACTAATGAAAAACTGTTTTTT. Translated: CASSATNEKLFF.

This chain connects TRBV18 to TRBJ1-5; D is ambiguous. This CDR3 spans 15 amino acids. The V gene lost 1 base and the J gene lost 5 bases, with 12 bases spanning the gap. CDR1 is KGHSH and CDR2 is LQKENI in the germline V gene. CDR3 in amino acids: CASSPQKGRDQPQHF. The CDR3 DNA reads as TGTGCCAGCTCACCACAAAAAGGGAGGGATCAGCCCCAGCATTTT.

The J gene is TRBJ1-2, the V gene TRBV10-3; 7 bases align to TRBD1. The length of the CDR3 is 16 residues. Germline assignment: CDR1 ENHRY and CDR2 SYGVKD. V trimming: 0 bases; J trimming: 0 bases; junction bases outside the gene matches: 4. This CDR3 reads CAISESTGTSNYGYTF. CDR3 nucleotides: TGTGCCATCAGTGAGTCGACAGGGACCTCTAACTATGGCTACACCTTC.

V is TRBV3-1 (or the pseudogene TRBV3-2) and J is TRBJ1-3; D uncertain. The CDR3 is made up of 16 amino acids. Germline lookup yields CDR1 LGHDT and CDR2 YNNKEL (reference sequence). V lost 0 bases and J lost 2, with 11 bases in between. CDR3 sequence: CASSQDGRAAGNTIYF. DNA of the CDR3: TGTGCCAGCAGCCAAGATGGGAGGGCGGCTGGAAACACCATATATTTT.

The rearrangement links TRBV9 to TRBJ1-2; 7 positions match TRBD1. The CDR3 extends over 14 amino acids. Germline V lookup: CDR1 SGDLS, CDR2 YYNGEE. J was trimmed by 3 bases and V by 4 bases; bases with no gene match: 6. The CDR3 bases are TGTGCCAGCAGCCCCTCGACAGGGTACTATGGCTACACCTTC. Amino acid sequence: CASSPSTGYYGYTF.

This clone was counted only a few times. The gene calls are TRBV29-1 and TRBJ1-1; 7 bases are shared with TRBD1. V gave up 7 bases and J gave up 6 bases; unmatched junction bases: 11. CDR1 is SQVTM and CDR2 is ANQGSEA in the germline V gene. The CDR3 loop spans 13 amino acids. Here the CDR3 reads CSATKQGSAEAFF. The CDR3 DNA is TGCAGCGCTACCAAACAGGGGTCTGCTGAAGCTTTCTTT.

This clone was detected only once. The V gene is TRBV5-1, the J gene TRBJ2-2; perhaps TRBD2 as D (6 bases). V lost 6 bases, J lost 6 bases, and 15 bases lay in between. The CDR3 loop spans 14 amino acids. The germline V gene encodes CDR1 SGHRS and CDR2 YFSETQ. In DNA, the CDR3 is TGCGCCAGCAAGCGGGCCCCGAATGCCGGGGAGCTGTTTTTT. This translates into CASKRAPNAGELFF.

The chain employs TRBV27 and TRBJ1-1; tentatively, D is TRBD1 (6 bases). Deletions cut 0 bases from V and 3 bases from J, with 8 bases between. Germline assignment: CDR1 MNHEY and CDR2 SMNVEV (reference sequence). CDR3 size: 14 residues. The CDR3 here is CASSLSRGDTEAFF. In nucleotides, the CDR3 is TGTGCCAGCAGTTTATCTAGGGGGGACACTGAAGCTTTCTTT.

The chain joins TRBV6-6 to TRBJ1-5; TRBD1 matches at 7 bases. In germline, CDR1 is MNHNY, CDR2 SVGAGI (reference sequence). The ends lost 5 bases at V and 5 bases at J; junction bases unmatched: 6. The CDR3 has 14 amino acids. For the CDR3, the DNA is TGTGCCAGCAGTACGACAGGGCACGATCAGCCCCAGCATTTT. Translation: CASSTTGHDQPQHF.

V and J are TRBV4-3 and TRBJ2-1; weak D call: TRBD1 (6 bases). CDR3 length equals 13 residues. Germline CDR1 and CDR2: LGHNA and YSLEER. V shed 3 bases and J shed 9 bases, with 12 bases lying between them. CDR3 sequence: CASSQGTGTEQFF. The CDR3 coding sequence is TGCGCCAGCAGCCAGGGAACAGGGACTGAGCAGTTCTTC.

The gene calls are TRBV2 and TRBJ2-5, with D hard to call. The germline V gene has CDR1 SNHLY and CDR2 FYNNEI. The V and J ends lost 6 bases and 1 base respectively, with 12 bases between them. This CDR3 spans 14 amino acids. CDR3 loop: CASRTEIVQETQYF. In nucleotides, the CDR3 is TGTGCCAGCAGGACCGAAATTGTCCAAGAGACCCAGTACTTC.

This clone was recorded a few times. The chain joins TRBV5-1 to TRBJ2-7, with D perhaps TRBD1 (6 bases). The V and J ends lost 3 bases and 5 bases respectively, with 12 bases between them. Germline V gene sequence: CDR1 SGHRS, CDR2 YFSETQ. The CDR3 extends over 13 amino acids. The CDR3 reads CASSYRDNDEQYF. The CDR3 nucleotides read TGCGCCAGCAGCTACCGGGACAACGACGAGCAGTACTTC. The entire variable domain, with the rest obtained from reference TRBV5-1 and TRBJ2-7, is as follows: KAGVTQTPRYLIKTRGQQVTLSCSPISGHRSVSWYQQTPGQGLQFLFEYFSETQRNKGNFPGRFSGRQFSNSRSEMNVSTLELGDSALYLCASSYRDNDEQYFGPGTRLTVT.

V usage is TRBV14 and J usage is TRBJ2-3, with 8 bases matching TRBD1. CDR1 is SGHDN, CDR2 FVKESK, per germline. CDR3 length: 16 residues. The V segment lost 4 bases and the J segment 3 bases; nucleotides outside the gene matches: 9. CDR3 amino acids: CASSPGTGVGTDTQYF. CDR3 nucleotides: TGTGCCAGCAGCCCCGGGACAGGCGTCGGGACAGATACGCAGTATTTT. Filled out from reference TRBV14 and TRBJ2-3, the complete variable domain reads EAGVTQFPSHSVIEKGQTVTLRCDPISGHDNLYWYRRVMGKEIKFLLHFVKESKQDESGMPNNRFLAERTGGTYSTLKVQPAELEDSGVYFCASSPGTGVGTDTQYFGPGTRLTVL.

This clone appeared once. The chain employs TRBV6-2 or TRBV6-3 and TRBJ2-7; D not resolved. Germline V CDR1 and CDR2: MNHEY, SVGEGT. Trimming cost V 2 bases and J 4 bases, with 9 bases left between them. This CDR3 region has 13 residues. The CDR3 sequence is CASSYGPDYEQYF. The CDR3 DNA follows: TGTGCCAGCAGTTACGGACCGGATTACGAGCAGTACTTC.

This clone was seen a single time. The chain has TRBV2 and TRBJ1-1; D is unclear. The CDR3 is 12 amino acids. Deletions cut 8 bases from V and 10 bases from J, with 17 bases between. Germline V gene data show CDR1 as SNHLY and CDR2 as FYNNEI. The CDR3 spells CASSQELSAAFF. CDR3 coding DNA: TGTGCCAGCTCCCAGGAACTCTCTGCAGCTTTCTTT.

J is TRBJ1-1 and V is TRBV6-5; D is perhaps TRBD1 (5 bases). V was shortened by 10 bases and J by 1 base, with 13 bases between the two germline ends. The CDR3 covers 13 residues. The V gene's germline CDR1 is MNHEY and CDR2 SVGAGI. The chain's CDR3 is CAITGESNTEAFF. CDR3 DNA: TGTGCCATCACGGGGGAATCGAACACTGAAGCTTTCTTT.

The CDR3 is CASSLADRNEQYF. Here the CDR3 DNA reads TGCGCCAGCAGCTTGGCCGACAGAAACGAGCAGTACTTC. V and J are TRBV5-1 and TRBJ2-7, with D maybe TRBD1 (5 bases). Trimming cost V 0 bases and J 5 bases, with 9 bases left between them. There are 13 residues in the CDR3. Germline V CDR1 and CDR2: SGHRS, YFSETQ.

The rearrangement links TRBV19 to TRBJ2-3; D ambiguous. The CDR3 covers 17 residues. From germline, CDR1 is LNHDA and CDR2 SQIVND (reference sequence). V lost 1 base and J lost 4, with 18 bases in between. The CDR3: CASSIVSIRARSDTQYF. DNA for the CDR3: TGTGCCAGTAGTATAGTTTCTATCCGTGCCCGATCAGATACGCAGTATTTT.

The chain uses TRBV7-2 and TRBJ2-2, with D unresolved. This CDR3 contains 15 residues. Germline values: CDR1 SGHTA, CDR2 FQGNSA. The V gene lost 2 bases and the J gene lost 1 base, with 8 bases spanning the gap. The CDR3 loop is CASSLYTENTGELFF. CDR3 in DNA: TGTGCCAGCAGCTTATACACAGAGAACACCGGGGAGCTGTTTTTT.

The gene calls are TRBV19 and TRBJ2-7; unclear D gene. Germline lookup yields CDR1 LNHDA and CDR2 SQIVND (reference sequence). The CDR3 runs 14 residues. V was cut by 1 base and J by 5 bases, with 12 bases left in between. The CDR3 bases are TGTGCCAGTAGTATAGCGGACGGAGTTAACGAGCAGTACTTC. Encoded protein: CASSIADGVNEQYF. The variable domain in full, with the rest retrieved from reference TRBV19 and TRBJ2-7, is DGGITQSPKYLFRKEGQNVTLSCEQNLNHDAMYWYRQDPGQGLRLIYYSQIVNDFQKGDIAEGYSVSREKKESFPLTVTSAQKNPTAFYLCASSIADGVNEQYFGPGTRLTVT.

V is TRBV18 and J is TRBJ1-1; 7 nucleotides agree with TRBD1. Germline V gene sequence: CDR1 KGHSH, CDR2 LQKENI. V lost 6 bases to trimming and J lost 3 bases; unmatched junction nucleotides: 4. The CDR3 has 13 residues. The CDR3 reads CASSPTGDTEAFF. As DNA, the CDR3 is TGTGCCAGCTCGCCTACAGGGGACACTGAAGCTTTCTTT. Drawing the rest from reference TRBV18 and TRBJ1-1, the complete variable domain is NAGVMQNPRHLVRRRGQEARLRCSPMKGHSHVYWYRQLPEEGLKFMVYLQKENIIDESGMPKERFSAEFPKEGPSILRIQQVVRGDSAAYFCASSPTGDTEAFFGQGTRLTVV.

The chain links TRBV7-3 to TRBJ2-3, with TRBD2 identical over 8 bases. CDR1 and CDR2 (germline): SGHTA, FQGTGA. The CDR3 totals 18 residues. V gave up 7 bases and J gave up 2 bases; unmatched junction bases: 17. The CDR3 loop reads CASTSRGPAGDYTDTQYF. CDR3 DNA sequence: TGTGCCAGCACCTCACGAGGCCCAGCGGGGGACTACACAGATACGCAGTATTTT.

This chain links TRBV7-9 with TRBJ1-5, with D possibly TRBD1 on 5 matching bases. V was shortened by 1 base and J by 5 bases, with 12 bases between the two germline ends. This CDR3 comprises 15 residues. The germline CDR1 and CDR2 sequences are SEHNR and FQNEAQ (reference sequence). For the CDR3, the DNA is TGTGCCAGCAGCTTAGAGGGGCTGGCTCATCAGCCCCAGCATTTT. The encoded protein is CASSLEGLAHQPQHF.

Only a few counts were recorded for this clone. The genes are TRBV5-1 and TRBJ1-1, with D possibly matching TRBD1 (5 bases). V was trimmed by 4 bases and J by 5 bases, leaving 21 bases between them. The CDR3 is 16 amino acids. Germline V gives CDR1 SGHRS, CDR2 YFSETQ. The CDR3: CASSKLETDLPTEAFF. Here the CDR3 DNA reads TGCGCCAGCAGCAAACTAGAGACAGATCTACCGACTGAAGCTTTCTTT.